The sequence of this TCR beta chain was determined in a study of CD8 T cells in Susac syndrome (dated by TCRdb to 2018 to 2020). Concerning the study at large: Of the Susac syndrome patients who were sequenced, about eight were in clinical remission while six had clinically active disease. Whether CD8+ T cell activation and differentiation in Susac syndrome was antigen driven was tested using repertoire sequencing. At the time of blood withdrawal, Susac syndrome patients were either therapy-naive, taking corticosteroids (with some also receiving IVIg), or on IVIg alone. Results the study describes overall, beyond this receptor: The TCR sequencing and HLA analysis was acknowledged to have included a relatively small number of individuals. In patients with Susac syndrome, the CD4+ T cell repertoire showed no detectable clonal expansion.

The germline V gene (reference sequence) yields DFQATT for CDR1 and SNEGSKA for CDR2. V loses 5 bases at its end and J loses 8 bases; junction bases beyond the gene matches: 10. The CDR3, cysteine through phenylalanine, is 14 amino acids long. The read is trimmed to its CDR3 DNA, 42 bases read in frame from base 1. In the case of this clonotype: The antigen it binds to is not known. No base quality values were provided; no much bigger clone lies one nucleotide off.

RNA was extracted using the RNeasy kit, and roughly 0.5 to 1 ug of the RNA was reverse transcribed with random hexamers. The immunoSEQ multiplex PCR assay, covering 54 Vbeta and 13 Jbeta segments, was used to amplify TCR beta CDR3 regions. To correct PCR amplification bias, a synthetic template baseline was used for both primer optimization and computational correction. In the source study's methods: Reads were annotated to V, D and J genes per IMGT and analyzed with immunoSEQ Analyzer, keeping only productive sequences. Clonality was computed as one minus Shannon entropy normalized by log2 of the number of productive unique sequences. For each patient and control, public and private clones were evaluated among the 100 most prevalent clones. A clone was defined as Susac-specific if it was absent from the healthy and MS cohorts, from some 980 published viral clones and from other ImmuneACCESS disease sequences. The raw public reads went through TCRdb reprocessing: fastp at Q25, MiXCR clone calling, in-frame beta chains kept. Each CDR3 protein gets just one entry, which takes the most common genes and DNA from the rows behind it. TCRdb's processing, not the authors' own work, is the source of the V and J calls. The sample yields roughly 190,000 distinct CDR3 sequences; almost 96% were counted once. 0.098% of the sample is held by the ten biggest clonotypes.

Peripheral blood CD8+ and CD4+ T cells from healthy donors, Susac syndrome patients and multiple sclerosis patients were profiled using high-throughput TCR beta sequencing. Recently defined diagnostic criteria for definite or probable disease were met by the Susac syndrome patients. Bulk CD8+ and CD4+ T cells were purified by magnetic negative isolation, whereas CD8+ TEMRA cells were enriched by FACS. Blood was drawn into EDTA tubes, processed within 24 hours, and PBMCs were isolated by density gradient centrifugation. PBMCs intended for TCR sequencing were cryopreserved in liquid nitrogen and were subsequently thawed in a 37 degrees C water bath. Purity of sorted or isolated CD4+, CD8+ and CD8+ TEMRA cells was at least 90%.

The sequencing sample was made of CD4+ T cells from PBMCs. The chain couples TRBV20-1 to TRBJ2-1, and TRBD2 matches 9 of the central bases. The sequence was collected from a human donor with Susac syndrome. The DNA is TGCAGTGCTGCTCTAGCGGGGCCTTTGGATGAGCAGTTCTTC. Translated, this gives CSAALAGPLDEQFF.